This record covers a single T cell receptor (beta chain). Its target is not known. The data were obtained in a study of cytomegalovirus exposure and HLA in healthy donors. Study overall: HLA-typed donors were the source of approximately 85 million unique TCRs held in an early data release. General study findings and limits: Investigators reported more than 150 TCR beta chains as tied to cytomegalovirus.

It was with 60 Vbeta and 13 Jbeta primers that the PCR ran. Study processing details: Later work found 65 million to 85 million unique TCR beta chains, with 9 million to 13 million shared. Produced via immunoSEQ multiplex PCR; TCRdb's table is partial and in-frame only. The V and J calls and clone size come from that table; D and trimming were worked out from the DNA. The sample gives approximately 200,000 clones, 75% to 85% of which show up once; about 2.2% is in the top ten. Losses at the gene ends were 6 bases for V and 6 bases for J; bases not matched to a gene: 10. The CDR3 spans 15 residues. The germline gives CDR1 SGHAT, CDR2 FQNNGV.

The sequencing sample was made of PBMCs. V is TRBV11-2 and J is TRBJ2-2; the match to TRBD2 covers 7 bases. This sequence was found in a woman in her fifties or sixties in good health and CMV-seronegative. The DNA for the CDR3 is TGTGCCAGCAGACTCGGACTAGTTCGCGCCGGGGAGCTGTTTTTT. Translating gives CASRLGLVRAGELFF.